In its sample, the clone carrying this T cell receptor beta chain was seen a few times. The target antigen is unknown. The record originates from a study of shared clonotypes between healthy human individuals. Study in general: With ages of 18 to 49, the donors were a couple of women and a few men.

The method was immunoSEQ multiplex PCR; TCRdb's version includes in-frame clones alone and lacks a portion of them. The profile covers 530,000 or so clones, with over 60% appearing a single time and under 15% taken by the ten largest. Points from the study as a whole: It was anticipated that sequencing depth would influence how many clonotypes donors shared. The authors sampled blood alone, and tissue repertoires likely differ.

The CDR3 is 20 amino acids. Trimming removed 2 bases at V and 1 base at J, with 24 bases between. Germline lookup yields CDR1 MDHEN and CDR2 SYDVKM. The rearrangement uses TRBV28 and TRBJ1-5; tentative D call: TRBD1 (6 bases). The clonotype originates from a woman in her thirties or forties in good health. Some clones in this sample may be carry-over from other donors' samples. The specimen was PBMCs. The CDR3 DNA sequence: TGTGCCAGCAGTTTAGGGCCACAGGGCCCCCTTAGGGGGAGCAATCAGCCCCAGCATTTT. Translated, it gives CASSLGPQGPLRGSNQPQHF.